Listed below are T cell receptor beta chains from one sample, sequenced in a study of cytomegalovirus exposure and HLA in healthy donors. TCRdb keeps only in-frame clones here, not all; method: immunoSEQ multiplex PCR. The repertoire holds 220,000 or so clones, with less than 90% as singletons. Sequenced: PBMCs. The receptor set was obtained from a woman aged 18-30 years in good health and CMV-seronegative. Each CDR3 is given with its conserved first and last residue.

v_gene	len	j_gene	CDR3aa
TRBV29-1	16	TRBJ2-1	CSVESGGLAGVNEQFF
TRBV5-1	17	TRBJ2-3	CASSGGEDRVRTDTQYF
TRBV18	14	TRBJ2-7	CASSPQGQGAEQYF
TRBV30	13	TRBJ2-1	CAWSRGLYNEQFF
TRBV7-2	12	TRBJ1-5	CASSSNRGGQHF
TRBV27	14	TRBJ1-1	CASSPGQGGTEAFF
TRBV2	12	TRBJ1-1	CASIDGGNEAFF
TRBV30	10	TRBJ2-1	CAWSAQEQFF
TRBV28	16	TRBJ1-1	CASSFPGGHRGAEAFF
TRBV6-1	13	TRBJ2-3	CASSARTGDTQYF
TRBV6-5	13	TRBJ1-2	CASSYKGNYGYTF
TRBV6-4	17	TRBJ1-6	CASSEGQPDSYNSPLHF
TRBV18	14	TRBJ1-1	CASSAGTAETEAFF
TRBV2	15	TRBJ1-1	CASSEEGRPVTEAFF
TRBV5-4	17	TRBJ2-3	CASSLDQREWSTDTQYF
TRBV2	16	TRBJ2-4	CASSAAAPAFLDIQYF
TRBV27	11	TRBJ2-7	CASIQGHEQYF
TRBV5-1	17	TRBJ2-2	CASSLLATDRVTGELFF